This T cell receptor (beta chain) was found in a study of blood T cell repertoires in COVID-19. As for the study in general: The analysed material was cDNA or gDNA that came from T cells, B-cell-depleted T cells, or PBMCs.

Germline trimming cut 5 bases from V and 5 bases from J; bases unmatched to any gene: 14. The CDR3 sequence is 16 residues long. Germline CDR1 reads SEHNR; CDR2 reads FQNEAQ (reference sequence). This clone has just one count. In the source study's methods: Reference gene primers were amplified, and this amplification served to estimate nucleated cell counts. Produced via immunoSEQ multiplex PCR; TCRdb's table is partial and in-frame only. V and J calls and clone size follow that table, whereas D and trimming were derived from the DNA. The repertoire consists of 250,000 or so clones, with around 90% occurring once and the leading ten covering 2.1%. The Seattle site enrolled patients during active infection and followed them longitudinally.

Sequenced sample: peripheral blood. The clonotype originates from a woman aged 55-69 years with COVID-19, enrolled during active disease. The chain employs TRBV7-9 and TRBJ2-5; 7 bases map to TRBD2. The CDR3 nucleotides read TGTGCCAGCAGCCCGGCTATGGCGGGGGTTGTGGAGACCCAGTACTTC. This sequence encodes CASSPAMAGVVETQYF.